The source of this T cell receptor (beta chain) is a study of CD4+ T cells in melanoma. General study findings and limits: Reportedly, melanoma neoantigen-specific CD4+ T cells showed varied differentiation states. CD8+ T cell, macrophage and B cell function reportedly correlated with neoantigen-specific CD4+ T cells.

The CDR3 covers 14 residues. Germline CDR1 is GTSNPN and CDR2 is SVGIG (reference sequence). V was clipped by 2 bases and J by 0 bases, with 8 bases between them. TCRdb keeps only in-frame clones here, not all; method: immunoSEQ multiplex PCR. This table holds roughly 60,000 clones, approximately 70% found once. As for this clone: Its antigen is as yet unknown. The same CDR3 also results from other DNA sequences found in this sample.

Sequenced sample: tumor tissue. The chain recombines TRBV30 with TRBJ1-5; the D is unclear. The source is a human donor with melanoma. The CDR3 bases are TGTGCCTGGAGTCCGTCCTATAGCAATCAGCCCCAGCATTTT. It encodes CAWSPSYSNQPQHF.